These 5 T cell receptor beta chains originate from one sample sequenced in a study of blood T cell repertoires in COVID-19. The table came from immunoSEQ multiplex PCR; TCRdb's copy has only in-frame clones and leaves some out. The sample records approximately 100,000 clones, approximately 90% being singletons. The specimen was peripheral blood. Receptors were obtained from a human donor with acute or convalescent COVID-19. The donor label of this sample is uncertain.

This clone was detected only once. The rearrangement joins TRBV3-1 (or the pseudogene TRBV3-2) to TRBJ1-1; 7 positions agree with TRBD1. The junction had 5 bases not matched to a gene; V was cut back by 5 bases and J by 2 bases. CDR1 and CDR2 (germline): LGHDT, YNNKEL (reference sequence). The CDR3 runs to 14 residues. The CDR3: CASSYTGVNTEAFF. The CDR3 DNA sequence: TGTGCCAGCAGCTATACAGGGGTCAACACTGAAGCTTTCTTT.

The gene calls are TRBV6-5 and TRBJ2-7, with 7 bases lining up with TRBD2. V lost 9 bases, J lost 2 bases, and 7 bases stayed unmatched. CDR1 and CDR2 (germline): MNHEY, SVGAGI. The CDR3 has 13 amino acids. CDR3 nucleotides: TGTGCCAGTCGTCCTAGCGGTCCCTACGAGCAGTACTTC. Translation gives CASRPSGPYEQYF.

The J gene is TRBJ1-1, the V gene TRBV7-9; 7 nucleotides agree with TRBD1. The CDR3 runs to 13 residues. After removal of 5 bases from V and 7 bases from J, the junction contained 7 bases not matched to a gene. CDR1 is SEHNR and CDR2 is FQNEAQ in the germline V gene (reference sequence). The CDR3 here is CASSLGGTVEAFF. As DNA, the CDR3 is TGTGCCAGCAGCCTAGGGGGGACAGTTGAAGCTTTCTTT.

This chain uses TRBV5-8 with TRBJ2-3; perhaps TRBD1 as D (6 bases). CDR1 SGHTS and CDR2 YDEGEE come from the germline V gene. Trimming took 0 bases from V and 4 from J, leaving 12 bases between them. This CDR3 comprises 15 residues. In DNA, the CDR3 is TGTGCCAGCAGCTTGGGTTGGGGGCGCGCAGATACGCAGTATTTT. Translation gives CASSLGWGRADTQYF. The full variable domain, in which reference TRBV5-8 and TRBJ2-3 provide the parts outside the CDR3, is EAGVTQSPTHLIKTRGQQATLRCSPISGHTSVYWYQQALGLGLQFLLWYDEGEERNRGNFPPRFSGRQFPNYSSELNVNALELEDSALYLCASSLGWGRADTQYFGPGTRLTVL.

The genes are TRBV11-3 and TRBJ2-3, with TRBD2 identical over 11 bases. Germline lookup yields CDR1 SGHNT and CDR2 YENEEA. CDR3 length: 16 amino acids. Trimming took 5 bases from V and 5 from J; bases not matched to a gene: 9. The CDR3 nucleotides are TGTGCCAGCAGCGACATTAGCGGGAGGGGAGTAGATACGCAGTATTTT. Translated: CASSDISGRGVDTQYF.